These T cell receptor beta chains were read from a single sample in a study of cytomegalovirus exposure and HLA in healthy donors. Profiled with immunoSEQ multiplex PCR; TCRdb holds only in-frame clones, not every one. The sample lists under 140,000 clones, 75% to 90% occurring once. Material for sequencing was PBMCs. The receptor set was obtained from a man aged 35 to 55 in good health and CMV-seronegative. The CDR3 runs from the conserved cysteine through the conserved F or W. A D gene is named only where the DNA matches it firmly.

v_call: TRBV10-3; j_call: TRBJ1-2; d_call: .; cdr3_aa: CAISTEPYGYTF
v_call: TRBV13; j_call: TRBJ2-7; d_call: TRBD1; cdr3_aa: CASSLEALGTGDYEQYF
v_call: TRBV5-1; j_call: TRBJ1-4; d_call: .; cdr3_aa: CASSSALLTATNEKLFF
v_call: TRBV28; j_call: TRBJ1-4; d_call: TRBD1; cdr3_aa: CASTPGTRGDEKLFF
v_call: TRBV9; j_call: TRBJ2-1; d_call: .; cdr3_aa: CASSQRGEGRYNEQFF
v_call: TRBV5-4; j_call: TRBJ2-1; d_call: .; cdr3_aa: CASSPDLTGNNEQFF
v_call: TRBV5-4; j_call: TRBJ1-4; d_call: TRBD1; cdr3_aa: CASSLKDRQSEKLFF
v_call: TRBV15; j_call: TRBJ2-5; d_call: TRBD1; cdr3_aa: CATSRGRQGVETQYF
v_call: TRBV30; j_call: TRBJ1-3; d_call: .; cdr3_aa: CAWSLTINSGNTIYF
v_call: TRBV9; j_call: TRBJ1-6; d_call: .; cdr3_aa: CASSVSLNSPLHF
v_call: TRBV30; j_call: TRBJ1-4; d_call: .; cdr3_aa: CAWTPGEESLEKLFF
v_call: TRBV7-2; j_call: TRBJ1-1; d_call: .; cdr3_aa: CASSLEWGGDTEAFF
v_call: TRBV6-1; j_call: TRBJ1-2; d_call: .; cdr3_aa: CASSAISGEPNYGYTF
v_call: TRBV7-2; j_call: TRBJ2-5; d_call: TRBD1; cdr3_aa: CASSSQGTGGLETQYF
v_call: TRBV30; j_call: TRBJ2-2; d_call: .; cdr3_aa: CAVDRRGTGELFF
v_call: TRBV7-9; j_call: TRBJ1-2; d_call: TRBD1; cdr3_aa: CASSAAGQGAQGYTF
v_call: TRBV30; j_call: TRBJ1-5; d_call: .; cdr3_aa: CAWSGAGDQPQHF
v_call: TRBV19; j_call: TRBJ1-1; d_call: .; cdr3_aa: CASSIFGANTEAFF
v_call: TRBV5-1; j_call: TRBJ1-1; d_call: .; cdr3_aa: CASSAGTLNTEAFF
v_call: TRBV6-5; j_call: TRBJ1-2; d_call: .; cdr3_aa: CASSYSEGDYGYTF
v_call: TRBV7-2; j_call: TRBJ2-7; d_call: .; cdr3_aa: CASSLEGYGQYF
v_call: TRBV6-5; j_call: TRBJ1-1; d_call: .; cdr3_aa: CASSNPARRTEAFF
v_call: TRBV28; j_call: TRBJ1-5; d_call: TRBD1; cdr3_aa: CASTRTGNQPQHF
v_call: TRBV2; j_call: TRBJ1-5; d_call: .; cdr3_aa: CASTPGGGQPQHF
v_call: TRBV4-1; j_call: TRBJ2-2; d_call: TRBD1; cdr3_aa: CASSQVPDRVAGELFF
v_call: TRBV23-1; j_call: .; d_call: .; cdr3_aa: CASSPRHLAYEQYF
v_call: TRBV5-3; j_call: TRBJ1-5; d_call: .; cdr3_aa: CARSRRGREDDQPQHF
v_call: TRBV5-4; j_call: TRBJ2-2; d_call: .; cdr3_aa: CASSSSNSPGTGELFF
v_call: TRBV6-1; j_call: TRBJ1-1; d_call: .; cdr3_aa: CASSEEAGRNTEAFF
v_call: TRBV7-8; j_call: TRBJ1-2; d_call: .; cdr3_aa: CASSLGRGGNGYTF
v_call: TRBV28; j_call: TRBJ1-2; d_call: TRBD1; cdr3_aa: CASSPTGLRGYTF
v_call: TRBV6-1; j_call: TRBJ2-2; d_call: TRBD1; cdr3_aa: CASRGQGMGGELFF